A selection of T cell receptor beta chains follows, all from one sample in a study of cytomegalovirus exposure and HLA in healthy donors. The table came from immunoSEQ multiplex PCR; TCRdb's copy has only in-frame clones and leaves some out. The data hold about 140,000 clones, with about 76% observed a single time. The sample taken for sequencing was PBMCs. Every receptor here comes from a man aged 18 to 35 in good health and CMV-seronegative. CDR3s include the opening cysteine and the closing phenylalanine or tryptophan. The order of the fields is V gene, clone size, D gene, J gene, CDR3 DNA, CDR3 protein. A D gene is named only where the DNA matches it firmly. Not every row has a clone size; where given, it reads once, few, many or a size class.

v_gene: TRBV5-6; abundance: .; d_gene: .; j_gene: TRBJ1-6; CDR3nt: TGTGCCAGCAGCTTGGGCAGTCTCTATAATTCACCCCTCCACTTT; CDR3aa: CASSLGSLYNSPLHF
v_gene: TRBV5-6; abundance: .; d_gene: TRBD1; j_gene: TRBJ2-7; CDR3nt: TGTGCCAGCAGCTCAAACCGGGACAGGGCTTACGAGCAGTACTTC; CDR3aa: CASSSNRDRAYEQYF
v_gene: TRBV25-1; abundance: .; d_gene: TRBD1; j_gene: TRBJ1-2; CDR3nt: TGTGCCAGCAGTGAATACGGACAGGGAACGGTCGGCTACACCTTC; CDR3aa: CASSEYGQGTVGYTF
v_gene: TRBV5-4; abundance: .; d_gene: .; j_gene: TRBJ1-2; CDR3nt: TGTGCCAGCAGCTTGGAGCGGGGCGGGTATGGCTACACCTTC; CDR3aa: CASSLERGGYGYTF
v_gene: TRBV6-1; abundance: .; d_gene: .; j_gene: TRBJ2-1; CDR3nt: TGTGCCAGCAGTTGGCAGAAATTCTACAATGAGCAGTTCTTC; CDR3aa: CASSWQKFYNEQFF
v_gene: TRBV15; abundance: .; d_gene: TRBD2; j_gene: TRBJ2-7; CDR3nt: TGTGCCACCAGCACCCGCAGAGCGGGAGGTTACGAGCAGTACTTC; CDR3aa: CATSTRRAGGYEQYF
v_gene: TRBV6-1; abundance: few; d_gene: .; j_gene: TRBJ2-7; CDR3nt: TGTGCCAGCAGTCAAGAGAAGGAGTTAGCCTACGAGCAGTACTTC; CDR3aa: CASSQEKELAYEQYF
v_gene: TRBV5-1; abundance: .; d_gene: TRBD2; j_gene: TRBJ2-5; CDR3nt: TGCGCCAGCAGCTTGGGGGTTACGGGACTAGCGGGAGAGACCCAGTACTTC; CDR3aa: CASSLGVTGLAGETQYF
v_gene: TRBV2; abundance: .; d_gene: .; j_gene: TRBJ1-5; CDR3nt: TGTGCCAGCAGTGGGCAGGGCCATAGCAATCAGCCCCAGCATTTT; CDR3aa: CASSGQGHSNQPQHF
v_gene: TRBV19; abundance: .; d_gene: .; j_gene: TRBJ2-7; CDR3nt: TGTGCCAGTAGCGATTACAGGGTTTCCTACGAGCAGTACTTC; CDR3aa: CASSDYRVSYEQYF
v_gene: TRBV11-3; abundance: .; d_gene: TRBD2; j_gene: TRBJ2-3; CDR3nt: TGTGCCAGCAGGCGGACTAGCGGGGACACAGATACGCAGTATTTT; CDR3aa: CASRRTSGDTDTQYF
v_gene: TRBV5-1; abundance: .; d_gene: .; j_gene: TRBJ2-7; CDR3nt: TGCGCCAGCAGCTTGGCCCGTGAGTACGAGCAGTACTTC; CDR3aa: CASSLAREYEQYF
v_gene: TRBV6-6; abundance: .; d_gene: TRBD1; j_gene: TRBJ1-5; CDR3nt: TGTGCCAGCAGGGAACCGGGACAGGGGGCTTTTCAGCCCCAGCATTTT; CDR3aa: CASREPGQGAFQPQHF
v_gene: TRBV27; abundance: .; d_gene: .; j_gene: TRBJ1-5; CDR3nt: TGTGCCAGCAGTTTGGGAGGGAGAGGCCAGCCCCAGCATTTT; CDR3aa: CASSLGGRGQPQHF
v_gene: TRBV4-1; abundance: once; d_gene: .; j_gene: TRBJ1-2; CDR3nt: TGCGCCAGCAGCCCAGGGAGGGGGTTAAGGGACTATGGCTACACCTTC; CDR3aa: CASSPGRGLRDYGYTF
v_gene: TRBV2; abundance: .; d_gene: TRBD2; j_gene: TRBJ2-2; CDR3nt: TGTGCCAGCAGGGGGACTAGCGGGAGGGCCGGGGAGCTGTTTTTT; CDR3aa: CASRGTSGRAGELFF
v_gene: TRBV7-9; abundance: .; d_gene: TRBD2; j_gene: TRBJ2-7; CDR3nt: TGTGCCAGCAGGTCTCGCCGACTCCTAGCGGGAGGGACCTACGAGCAGTACTTC; CDR3aa: CASRSRRLLAGGTYEQYF
v_gene: TRBV19; abundance: .; d_gene: TRBD1; j_gene: TRBJ1-5; CDR3nt: TGTGCCAGTAGTGAAACAGGGGGCAATCAGCCCCAGCATTTT; CDR3aa: CASSETGGNQPQHF
v_gene: TRBV5-6; abundance: .; d_gene: TRBD2; j_gene: TRBJ2-3; CDR3nt: TGTGCCAGCAGTCCTTCCCCAATACTAGCGGGAGGGCCGGATACGCAGTATTTT; CDR3aa: CASSPSPILAGGPDTQYF
v_gene: TRBV28; abundance: .; d_gene: TRBD2; j_gene: TRBJ2-1; CDR3nt: TGTGCCAGCAGTCCCTCTGTAGCCAGCGGGGCCAAAGATGAGCAGTTCTTC; CDR3aa: CASSPSVASGAKDEQFF
v_gene: TRBV4-1; abundance: .; d_gene: .; j_gene: TRBJ2-7; CDR3nt: TGCGCCAGCAGCCAAATGACAGGAGCCTACGAGCAGTACTTC; CDR3aa: CASSQMTGAYEQYF
v_gene: TRBV6-4; abundance: few; d_gene: TRBD2; j_gene: TRBJ2-3; CDR3nt: TGTGCCAGCAGTGACCCTGTAGGACTAGCGACAGATACGCAGTATTTT; CDR3aa: CASSDPVGLATDTQYF
v_gene: TRBV9; abundance: .; d_gene: TRBD1; j_gene: TRBJ1-5; CDR3nt: TGTGCCAGCAGCGTAGCCGGACAGGTCAATCAGCCCCAGCATTTT; CDR3aa: CASSVAGQVNQPQHF
v_gene: TRBV2; abundance: once; d_gene: .; j_gene: TRBJ2-5; CDR3nt: TGTGCCATAAAGGACAGTTACCAAGAGACCCAGTACTTC; CDR3aa: CAIKDSYQETQYF
v_gene: TRBV18; abundance: .; d_gene: .; j_gene: TRBJ1-2; CDR3nt: TGTGCCAGCTCACCACCGAATCAAGGGGAAGGTGGCTACACCTTC; CDR3aa: CASSPPNQGEGGYTF
v_gene: TRBV6-5; abundance: .; d_gene: .; j_gene: TRBJ2-7; CDR3nt: TGTGCCAGCAGCCGAGCTAGGTCCTACGAGCAGTACTTC; CDR3aa: CASSRARSYEQYF
v_gene: TRBV28; abundance: .; d_gene: TRBD2; j_gene: TRBJ2-7; CDR3nt: TGTGCCAGCAGGTCAGAGGGCGGGAGGGTCCTCTACGAGCAGTACTTC; CDR3aa: CASRSEGGRVLYEQYF
v_gene: TRBV30; abundance: .; d_gene: TRBD1; j_gene: TRBJ1-2; CDR3nt: TGTGCCTGGACAAAGGGGGCCTATGGCTACACCTTC; CDR3aa: CAWTKGAYGYTF
v_gene: TRBV30; abundance: .; d_gene: .; j_gene: TRBJ1-6; CDR3nt: TGTGCCTGGAGTCGAGGGCAGTTAGATTCACCCCTCCACTTT; CDR3aa: CAWSRGQLDSPLHF
v_gene: TRBV21-1; abundance: .; d_gene: .; j_gene: TRBJ2-5; CDR3nt: TGTGCCAGCAGCAAACGGCGGGACAGACAACAAGAGACCCAGTACTTC; CDR3aa: CASSKRRDRQQETQYF
v_gene: TRBV11-3; abundance: .; d_gene: .; j_gene: TRBJ2-2; CDR3nt: TGTGCCAGCAGCTTATCTACAGGGCCACCGAACACCGGGGAGCTGTTTTTT; CDR3aa: CASSLSTGPPNTGELFF
v_gene: TRBV11-2; abundance: .; d_gene: TRBD1; j_gene: TRBJ2-2; CDR3nt: TGTGCCAGCAGCCGCTGGGGACAGGGGAACACCGGGGAGCTGTTTTTT; CDR3aa: CASSRWGQGNTGELFF
v_gene: TRBV18; abundance: .; d_gene: TRBD1; j_gene: TRBJ2-3; CDR3nt: TGTGCCAGCTCACCACGAACACAGGGGGTCACAGATACGCAGTATTTT; CDR3aa: CASSPRTQGVTDTQYF
v_gene: TRBV5-1; abundance: .; d_gene: TRBD1; j_gene: TRBJ1-2; CDR3nt: TGCGCCAGCAGCCCTGGACAGGGGGCGCTGAACTATGGCTACACCTTC; CDR3aa: CASSPGQGALNYGYTF
v_gene: TRBV2; abundance: .; d_gene: TRBD1; j_gene: TRBJ2-7; CDR3nt: TGTGCCAGCACCAAACAGGGGGCCGACTACGAGCAGTACTTC; CDR3aa: CASTKQGADYEQYF
v_gene: TRBV29-1; abundance: few; d_gene: TRBD1; j_gene: TRBJ1-4; CDR3nt: TGCAGCGTGACAGGGGGCGAAAAACTGTTTTTT; CDR3aa: CSVTGGEKLFF
v_gene: TRBV7-9; abundance: .; d_gene: .; j_gene: TRBJ1-6; CDR3nt: TGTGCCAGCAGCTCGACAGGTCTTAATTCACCCCTCCACTTT; CDR3aa: CASSSTGLNSPLHF
v_gene: TRBV7-9; abundance: .; d_gene: .; j_gene: TRBJ1-4; CDR3nt: TGTGCCAGCAGCTTAGAAAGTACAGGGAATGAAAAACTGTTTTTT; CDR3aa: CASSLESTGNEKLFF
v_gene: TRBV7-6; abundance: .; d_gene: TRBD2; j_gene: TRBJ2-1; CDR3nt: TGTGCCAGCAGCTTAGCGTCAAGGGAGGGTGAGCAGTTCTTC; CDR3aa: CASSLASREGEQFF
v_gene: TRBV11-2; abundance: .; d_gene: .; j_gene: TRBJ2-5; CDR3nt: TGTGCCAGCAGCTTAGATCTGGACGGGGAGGAGACCCAGTACTTC; CDR3aa: CASSLDLDGEETQYF
v_gene: TRBV11-2; abundance: .; d_gene: .; j_gene: TRBJ2-7; CDR3nt: TGTGCCAGCAGCCCCCGGTTAAGTTACGAGCAGTACTTC; CDR3aa: CASSPRLSYEQYF
v_gene: TRBV13; abundance: .; d_gene: TRBD1; j_gene: TRBJ1-2; CDR3nt: TGTGCCAGCAGCTTACTACAGGGGAACTATGGCTACACCTTC; CDR3aa: CASSLLQGNYGYTF